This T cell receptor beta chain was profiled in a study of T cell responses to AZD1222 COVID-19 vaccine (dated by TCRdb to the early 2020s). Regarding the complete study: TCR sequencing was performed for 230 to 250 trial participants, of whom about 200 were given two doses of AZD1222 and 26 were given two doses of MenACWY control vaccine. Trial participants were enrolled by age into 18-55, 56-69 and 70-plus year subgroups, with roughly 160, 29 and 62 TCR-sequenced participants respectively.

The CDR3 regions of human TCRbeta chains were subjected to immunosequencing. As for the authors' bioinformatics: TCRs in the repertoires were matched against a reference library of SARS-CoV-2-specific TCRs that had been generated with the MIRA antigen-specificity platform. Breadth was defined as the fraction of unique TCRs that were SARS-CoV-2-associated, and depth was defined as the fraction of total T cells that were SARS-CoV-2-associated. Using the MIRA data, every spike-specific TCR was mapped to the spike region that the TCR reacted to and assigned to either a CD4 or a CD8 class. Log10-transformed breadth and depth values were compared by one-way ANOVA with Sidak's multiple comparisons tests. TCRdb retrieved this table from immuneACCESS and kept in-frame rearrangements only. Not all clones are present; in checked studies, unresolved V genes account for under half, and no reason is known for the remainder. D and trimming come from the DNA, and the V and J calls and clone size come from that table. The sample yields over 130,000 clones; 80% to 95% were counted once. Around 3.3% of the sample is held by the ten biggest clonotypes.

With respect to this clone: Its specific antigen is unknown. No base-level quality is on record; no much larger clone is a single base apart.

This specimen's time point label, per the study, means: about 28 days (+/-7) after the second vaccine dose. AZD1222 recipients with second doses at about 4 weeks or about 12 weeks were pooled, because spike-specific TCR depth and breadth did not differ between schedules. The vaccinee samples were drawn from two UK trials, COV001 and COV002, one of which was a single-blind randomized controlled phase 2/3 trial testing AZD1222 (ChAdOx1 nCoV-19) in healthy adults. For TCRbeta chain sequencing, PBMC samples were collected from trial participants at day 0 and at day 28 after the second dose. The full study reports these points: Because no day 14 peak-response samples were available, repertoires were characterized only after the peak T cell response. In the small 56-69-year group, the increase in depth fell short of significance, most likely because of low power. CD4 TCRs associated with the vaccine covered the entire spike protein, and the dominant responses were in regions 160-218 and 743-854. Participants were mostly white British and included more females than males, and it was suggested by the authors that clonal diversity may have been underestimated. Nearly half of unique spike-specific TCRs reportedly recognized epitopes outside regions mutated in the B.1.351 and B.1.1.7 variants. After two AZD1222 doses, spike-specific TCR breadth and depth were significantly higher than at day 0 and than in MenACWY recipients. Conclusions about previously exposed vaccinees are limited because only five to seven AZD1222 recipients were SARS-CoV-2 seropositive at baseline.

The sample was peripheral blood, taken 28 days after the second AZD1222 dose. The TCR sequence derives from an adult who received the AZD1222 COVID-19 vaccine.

CDR3 reads: CATSAGMGNEKLFF. In nucleotide form, the sequence is TGTGCAACTTCAGCAGGGATGGGAAATGAAAAACTGTTTTTT. The V and J genes are TRBV7-8 and TRBJ1-4, with TRBD1 perhaps the D gene, on 5 matching bases. CDR1 and CDR2 are read off the germline V gene as SGHVS and FQNEAQ. Counted from cysteine to phenylalanine, this CDR3 has 14 amino acids. The sequence is cut down to CDR3 DNA, 42 bases in frame from base 1.